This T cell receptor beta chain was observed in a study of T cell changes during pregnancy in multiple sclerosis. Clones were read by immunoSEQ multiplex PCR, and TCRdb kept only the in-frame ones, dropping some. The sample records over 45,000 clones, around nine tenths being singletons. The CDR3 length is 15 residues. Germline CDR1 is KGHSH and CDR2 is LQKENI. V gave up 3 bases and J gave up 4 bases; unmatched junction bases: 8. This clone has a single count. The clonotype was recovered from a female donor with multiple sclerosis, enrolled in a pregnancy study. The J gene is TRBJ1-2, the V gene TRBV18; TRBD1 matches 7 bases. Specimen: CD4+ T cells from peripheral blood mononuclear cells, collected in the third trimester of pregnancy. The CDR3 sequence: CASSPLQGGGYGYTF. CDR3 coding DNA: TGTGCCAGCTCACCTCTTCAGGGGGGTGGCTATGGCTACACCTTC.